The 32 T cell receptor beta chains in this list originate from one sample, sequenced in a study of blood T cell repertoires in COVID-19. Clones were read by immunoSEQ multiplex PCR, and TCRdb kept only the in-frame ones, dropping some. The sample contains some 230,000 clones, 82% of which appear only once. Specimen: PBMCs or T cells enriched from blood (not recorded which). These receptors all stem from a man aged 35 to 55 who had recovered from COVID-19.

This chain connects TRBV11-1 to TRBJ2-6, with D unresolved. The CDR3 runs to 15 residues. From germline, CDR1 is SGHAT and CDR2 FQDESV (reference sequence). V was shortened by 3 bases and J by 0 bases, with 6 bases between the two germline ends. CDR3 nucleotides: TGTGCCAGCAGCTTGGGCCCCTCTGGGGCCAACGTCCTGACTTTC. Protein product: CASSLGPSGANVLTF.

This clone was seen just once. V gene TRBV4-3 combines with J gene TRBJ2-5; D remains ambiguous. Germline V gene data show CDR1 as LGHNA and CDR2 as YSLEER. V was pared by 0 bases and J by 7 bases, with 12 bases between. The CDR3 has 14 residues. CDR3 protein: CASSQERSRTTQYF. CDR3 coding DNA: TGCGCCAGCAGCCAAGAGAGGTCCCGTACGACCCAGTACTTC.

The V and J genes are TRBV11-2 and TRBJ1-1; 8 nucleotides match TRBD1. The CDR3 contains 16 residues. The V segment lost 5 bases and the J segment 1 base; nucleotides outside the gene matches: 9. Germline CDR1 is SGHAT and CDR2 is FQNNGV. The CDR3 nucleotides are TGTGCCAGCAGCCACGACAACGGGACAGGGAACACTGAAGCTTTCTTT. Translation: CASSHDNGTGNTEAFF.

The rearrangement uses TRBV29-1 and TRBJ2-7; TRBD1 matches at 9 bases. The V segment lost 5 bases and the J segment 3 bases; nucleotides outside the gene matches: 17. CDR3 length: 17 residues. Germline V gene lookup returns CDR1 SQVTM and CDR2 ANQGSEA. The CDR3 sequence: CSVRQGEYSSDIYEQYF. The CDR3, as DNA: TGCAGCGTTAGACAGGGGGAATATAGTTCGGACATCTACGAGCAGTACTTC.

In DNA, the CDR3 is TGTGCCAGCAGCTTAGTTGGACAAGGATACGAGCAGTACTTC. This translates into CASSLVGQGYEQYF. The rearrangement joins TRBV7-3 to TRBJ2-7; possible D gene TRBD1, 5 bases. The CDR3 is made up of 14 amino acids. The germline CDR1 and CDR2 sequences are SGHTA and FQGTGA. Trimming stripped 2 bases from V and 4 bases from J, with 12 bases between.

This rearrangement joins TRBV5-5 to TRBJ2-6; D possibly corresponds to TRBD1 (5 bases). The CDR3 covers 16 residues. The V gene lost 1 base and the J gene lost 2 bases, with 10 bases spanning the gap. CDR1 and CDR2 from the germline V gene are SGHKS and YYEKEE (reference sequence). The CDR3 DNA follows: TGTGCCAGCAGCTTGCTTCAGGGAACTGGGGCCAACGTCCTGACTTTC. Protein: CASSLLQGTGANVLTF.

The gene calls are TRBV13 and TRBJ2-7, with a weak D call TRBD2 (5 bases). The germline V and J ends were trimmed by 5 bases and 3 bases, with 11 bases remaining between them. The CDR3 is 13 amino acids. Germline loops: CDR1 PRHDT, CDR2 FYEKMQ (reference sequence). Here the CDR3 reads CASSEEDDYEQYF. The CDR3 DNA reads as TGTGCCAGCAGCGAGGAGGACGACTACGAGCAGTACTTC.

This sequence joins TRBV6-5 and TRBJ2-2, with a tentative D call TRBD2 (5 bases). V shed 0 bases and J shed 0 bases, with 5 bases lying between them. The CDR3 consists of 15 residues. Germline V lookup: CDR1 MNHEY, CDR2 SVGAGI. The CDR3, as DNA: TGTGCCAGCAGTTACTCTAGCGCGAACACCGGGGAGCTGTTTTTT. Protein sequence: CASSYSSANTGELFF.

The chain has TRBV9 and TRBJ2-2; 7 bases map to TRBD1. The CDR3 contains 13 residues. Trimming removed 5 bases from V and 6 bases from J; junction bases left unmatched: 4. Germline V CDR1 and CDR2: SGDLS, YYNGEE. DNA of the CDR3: TGTGCCAGCAGTCGTACAGGGGCCGGGGAGCTGTTTTTT. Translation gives CASSRTGAGELFF.

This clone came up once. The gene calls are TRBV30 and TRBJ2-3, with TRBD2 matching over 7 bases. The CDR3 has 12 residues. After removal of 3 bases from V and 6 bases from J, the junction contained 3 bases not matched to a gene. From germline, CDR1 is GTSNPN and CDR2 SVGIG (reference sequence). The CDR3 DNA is TGTGCCTGGAGAGCCGGGAGGGATACGCAGTATTTT. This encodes CAWRAGRDTQYF.

CDR3 sequence: CASSVEGGPEAFF. For the CDR3, the DNA is TGTGCCAGCAGCGTAGAAGGCGGGCCTGAAGCTTTCTTT. The rearrangement links TRBV9 to TRBJ1-1; D not certain. Germline CDR1 is SGDLS and CDR2 is YYNGEE. The germline V and J ends were trimmed by 0 bases and 6 bases, with 9 bases remaining between them. This CDR3 comprises 13 residues.

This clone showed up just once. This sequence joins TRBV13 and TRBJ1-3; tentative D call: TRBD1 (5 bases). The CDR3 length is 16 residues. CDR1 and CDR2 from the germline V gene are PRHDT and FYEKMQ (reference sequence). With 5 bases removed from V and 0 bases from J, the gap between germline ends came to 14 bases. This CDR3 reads CASSPQGRASGNTIYF. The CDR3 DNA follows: TGTGCCAGCAGCCCCCAGGGAAGAGCCTCTGGAAACACCATATATTTT.

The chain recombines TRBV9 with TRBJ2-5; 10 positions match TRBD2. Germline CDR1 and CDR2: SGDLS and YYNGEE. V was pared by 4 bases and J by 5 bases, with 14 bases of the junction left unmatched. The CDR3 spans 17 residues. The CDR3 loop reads CASSPWFLAGVGETQYF. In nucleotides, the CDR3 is TGTGCCAGCAGCCCCTGGTTCCTAGCGGGAGTTGGTGAGACCCAGTACTTC.

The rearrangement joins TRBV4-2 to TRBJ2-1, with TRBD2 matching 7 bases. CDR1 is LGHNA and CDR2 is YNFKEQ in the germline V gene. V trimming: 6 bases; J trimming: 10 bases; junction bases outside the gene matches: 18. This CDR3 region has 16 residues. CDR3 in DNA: TGTGCCAGCAGGCTCCTTGGGGCGGGAGTCCGGAACGAGCAGTTCTTC. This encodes CASRLLGAGVRNEQFF.

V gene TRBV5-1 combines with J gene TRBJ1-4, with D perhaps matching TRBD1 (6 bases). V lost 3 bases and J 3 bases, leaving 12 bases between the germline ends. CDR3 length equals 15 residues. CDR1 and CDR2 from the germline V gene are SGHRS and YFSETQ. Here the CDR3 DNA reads TGCGCCAGCAGCTCCTTGACAGGTGCTAATGAAAAACTGTTTTTT. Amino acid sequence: CASSSLTGANEKLFF.

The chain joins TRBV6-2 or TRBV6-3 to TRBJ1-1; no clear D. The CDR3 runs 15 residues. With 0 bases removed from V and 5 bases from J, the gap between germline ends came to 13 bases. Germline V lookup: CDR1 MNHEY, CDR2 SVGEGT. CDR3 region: CASSYSAWRRTEAFF. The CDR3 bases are TGTGCCAGCAGTTACTCCGCGTGGAGGCGGACTGAAGCTTTCTTT.

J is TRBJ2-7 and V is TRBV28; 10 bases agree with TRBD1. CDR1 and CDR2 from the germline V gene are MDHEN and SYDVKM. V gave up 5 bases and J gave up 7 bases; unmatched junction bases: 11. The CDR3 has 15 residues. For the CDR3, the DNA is TGTGCCAGCAGTCCCCGACAGGGGGCCCCCGGGGAGCAGTACTTC. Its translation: CASSPRQGAPGEQYF.

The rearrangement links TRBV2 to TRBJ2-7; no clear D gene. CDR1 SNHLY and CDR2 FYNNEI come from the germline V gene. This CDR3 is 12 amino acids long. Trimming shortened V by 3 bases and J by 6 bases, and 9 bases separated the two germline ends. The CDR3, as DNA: TGTGCCAGCAGTGACGATGCCGGCGAGCAGTACTTC. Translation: CASSDDAGEQYF.

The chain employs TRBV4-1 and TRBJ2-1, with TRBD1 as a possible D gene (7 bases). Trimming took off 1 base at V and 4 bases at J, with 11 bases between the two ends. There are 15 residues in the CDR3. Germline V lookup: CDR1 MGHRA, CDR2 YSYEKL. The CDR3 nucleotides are TGCGCCAGCAGCCAAGGGAGGGGGCAATACAATGAGCAGTTCTTC. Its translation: CASSQGRGQYNEQFF.

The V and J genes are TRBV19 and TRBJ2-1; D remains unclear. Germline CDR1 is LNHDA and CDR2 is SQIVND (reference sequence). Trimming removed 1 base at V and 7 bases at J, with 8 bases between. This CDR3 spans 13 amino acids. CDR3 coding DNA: TGTGCCAGTAGTATAGGGCTAGAGAATGAGCAGTTCTTC. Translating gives CASSIGLENEQFF.

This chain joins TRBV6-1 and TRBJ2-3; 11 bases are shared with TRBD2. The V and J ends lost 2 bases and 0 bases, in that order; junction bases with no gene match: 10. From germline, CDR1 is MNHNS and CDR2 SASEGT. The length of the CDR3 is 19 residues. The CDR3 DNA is TGTGCCAGCAGTGAAACTAGCGGGGGAGACATCACAAGCACAGATACGCAGTATTTT. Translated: CASSETSGGDITSTDTQYF.

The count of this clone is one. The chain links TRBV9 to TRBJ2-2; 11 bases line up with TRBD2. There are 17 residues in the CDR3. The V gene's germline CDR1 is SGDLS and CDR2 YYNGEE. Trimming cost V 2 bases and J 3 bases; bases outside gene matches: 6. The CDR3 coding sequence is TGTGCCAGCAGCGTGGGGCGGACTAGCGGGTACACCGGGGAGCTGTTTTTT. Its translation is CASSVGRTSGYTGELFF.

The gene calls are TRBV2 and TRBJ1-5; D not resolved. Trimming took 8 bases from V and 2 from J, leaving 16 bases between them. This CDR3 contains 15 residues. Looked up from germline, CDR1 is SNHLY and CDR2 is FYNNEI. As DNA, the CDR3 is TGTGCCAGCCGGTCGGGTTTGCTGCGCAATCAGCCCCAGCATTTT. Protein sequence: CASRSGLLRNQPQHF.

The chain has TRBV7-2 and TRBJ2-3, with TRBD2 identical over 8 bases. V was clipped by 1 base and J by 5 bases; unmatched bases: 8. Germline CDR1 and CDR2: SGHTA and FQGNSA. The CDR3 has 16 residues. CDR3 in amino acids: CASSLGSGGLVDTQYF. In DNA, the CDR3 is TGTGCCAGCAGCTTAGGGTCGGGGGGGCTCGTAGATACGCAGTATTTT. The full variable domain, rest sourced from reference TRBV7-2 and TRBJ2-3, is GAGVSQSPSNKVTEKGKDVELRCDPISGHTALYWYRQSLGQGLEFLIYFQGNSAPDKSGLPSDRFSAERTGGSVSTLTIQRTQQEDSAVYLCASSLGSGGLVDTQYFGPGTRLTVL.

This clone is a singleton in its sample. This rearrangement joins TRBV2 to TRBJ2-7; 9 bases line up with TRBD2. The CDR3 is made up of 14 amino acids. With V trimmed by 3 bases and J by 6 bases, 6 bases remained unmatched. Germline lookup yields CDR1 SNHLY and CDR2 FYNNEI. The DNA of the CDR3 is TGTGCCAGCAGTGAGGGGACTAGCTTCCTCGAGCAGTACTTC. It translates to CASSEGTSFLEQYF.

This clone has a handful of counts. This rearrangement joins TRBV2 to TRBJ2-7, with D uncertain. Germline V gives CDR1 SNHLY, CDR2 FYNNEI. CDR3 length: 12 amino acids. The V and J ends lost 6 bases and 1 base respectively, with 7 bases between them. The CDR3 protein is CASRGRSYEQYF. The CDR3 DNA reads TGTGCCAGCAGAGGCAGGTCCTACGAGCAGTACTTC.

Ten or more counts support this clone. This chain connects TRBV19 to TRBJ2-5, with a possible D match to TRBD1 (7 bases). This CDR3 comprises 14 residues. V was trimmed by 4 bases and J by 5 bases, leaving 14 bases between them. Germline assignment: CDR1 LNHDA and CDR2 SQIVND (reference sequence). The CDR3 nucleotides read TGTGCCAGTAGTACCTCGGCAGGGGGGGAGACCCAGTACTTC. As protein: CASSTSAGGETQYF.

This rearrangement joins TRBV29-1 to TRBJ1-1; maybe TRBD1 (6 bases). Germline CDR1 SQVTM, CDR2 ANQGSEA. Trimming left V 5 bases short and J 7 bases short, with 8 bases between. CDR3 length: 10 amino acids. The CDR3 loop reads CSVLRGEAFF. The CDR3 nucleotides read TGCAGCGTTCTCAGGGGTGAAGCTTTCTTT.

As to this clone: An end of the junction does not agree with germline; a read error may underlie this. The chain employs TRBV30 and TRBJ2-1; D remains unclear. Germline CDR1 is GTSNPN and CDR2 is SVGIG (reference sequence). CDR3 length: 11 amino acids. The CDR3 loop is CAWSGPGPWVF. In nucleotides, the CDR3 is TGTGCCTGGAGTGGACCGGGTCCCTGGGTCTTC.

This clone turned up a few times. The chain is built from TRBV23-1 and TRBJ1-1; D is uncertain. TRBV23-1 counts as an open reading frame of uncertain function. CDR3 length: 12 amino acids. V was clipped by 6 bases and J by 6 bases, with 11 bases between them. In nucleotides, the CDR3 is TGCGCCAGCAGGTCGATGGGCGCTGAAGCTTTCTTT. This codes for CASRSMGAEAFF.

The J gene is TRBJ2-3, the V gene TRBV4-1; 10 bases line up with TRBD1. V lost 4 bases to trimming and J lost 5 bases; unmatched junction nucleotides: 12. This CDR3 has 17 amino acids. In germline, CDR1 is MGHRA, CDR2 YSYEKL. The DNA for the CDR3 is TGCGCCAGCAGCCGGATAGGGAGACAGGGGGCAGGAGATACGCAGTATTTT. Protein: CASSRIGRQGAGDTQYF.

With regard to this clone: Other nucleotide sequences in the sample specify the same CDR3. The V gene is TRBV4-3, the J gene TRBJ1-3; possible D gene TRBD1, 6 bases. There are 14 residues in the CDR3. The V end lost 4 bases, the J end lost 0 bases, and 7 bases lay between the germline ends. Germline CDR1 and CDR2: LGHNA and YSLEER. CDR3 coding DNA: TGCGCCAGCAGCCTAGGGGGCTCTGGAAACACCATATATTTT. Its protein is CASSLGGSGNTIYF.